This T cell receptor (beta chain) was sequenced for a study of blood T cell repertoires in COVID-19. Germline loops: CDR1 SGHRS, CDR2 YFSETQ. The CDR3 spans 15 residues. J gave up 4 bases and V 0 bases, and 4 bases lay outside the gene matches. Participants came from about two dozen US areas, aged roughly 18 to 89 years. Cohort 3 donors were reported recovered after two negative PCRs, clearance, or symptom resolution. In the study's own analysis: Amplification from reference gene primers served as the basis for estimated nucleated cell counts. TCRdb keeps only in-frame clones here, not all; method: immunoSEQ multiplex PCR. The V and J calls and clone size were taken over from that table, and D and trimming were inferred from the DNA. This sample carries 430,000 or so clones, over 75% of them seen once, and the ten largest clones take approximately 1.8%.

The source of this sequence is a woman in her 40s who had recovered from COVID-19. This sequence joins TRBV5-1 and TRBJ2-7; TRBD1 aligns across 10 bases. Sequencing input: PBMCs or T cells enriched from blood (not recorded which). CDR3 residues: CASSLDWTGGYEQYF. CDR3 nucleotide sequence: TGCGCCAGCAGCTTGGACTGGACAGGGGGGTACGAGCAGTACTTC.